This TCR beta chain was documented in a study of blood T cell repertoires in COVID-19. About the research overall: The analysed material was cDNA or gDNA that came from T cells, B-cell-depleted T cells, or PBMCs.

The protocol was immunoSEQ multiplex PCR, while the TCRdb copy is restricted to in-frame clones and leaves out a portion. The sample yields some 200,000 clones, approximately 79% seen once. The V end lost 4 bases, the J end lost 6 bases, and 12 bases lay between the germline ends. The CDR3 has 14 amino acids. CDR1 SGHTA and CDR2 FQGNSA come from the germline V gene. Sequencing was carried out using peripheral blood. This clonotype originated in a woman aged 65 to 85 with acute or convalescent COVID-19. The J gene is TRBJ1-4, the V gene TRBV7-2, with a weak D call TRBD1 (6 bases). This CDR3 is CASSSGRGDEKLFF. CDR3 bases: TGTGCCAGCAGCTCGGGCAGGGGCGATGAAAAACTGTTTTTT.